The clone carrying this TCR beta chain was detected a few times. This table comes from immunoSEQ multiplex PCR, and its TCRdb copy is limited to in-frame clones, with some not included. The sample has about 200,000 clones; 84% are singletons. This sample stems from a study of blood T cell repertoires in COVID-19. At the level of the study: T cells, B-cell-depleted T cells, or PBMCs supplied cDNA or gDNA.

Trimming removed 1 base at V and 3 bases at J, with 7 bases between. Germline lookup yields CDR1 GTSNPN and CDR2 SVGIG (reference sequence). This CDR3 is 13 amino acids long. This TCR derives from a human donor in a cohort sampled during active COVID-19. What was sequenced was peripheral blood. This rearrangement joins TRBV30 to TRBJ1-5; the D gene is possibly TRBD1 (5 bases). The CDR3 DNA reads TGTGCCTGGAGTGAACAGGACAATCAGCCCCAGCATTTT. Its translation: CAWSEQDNQPQHF.